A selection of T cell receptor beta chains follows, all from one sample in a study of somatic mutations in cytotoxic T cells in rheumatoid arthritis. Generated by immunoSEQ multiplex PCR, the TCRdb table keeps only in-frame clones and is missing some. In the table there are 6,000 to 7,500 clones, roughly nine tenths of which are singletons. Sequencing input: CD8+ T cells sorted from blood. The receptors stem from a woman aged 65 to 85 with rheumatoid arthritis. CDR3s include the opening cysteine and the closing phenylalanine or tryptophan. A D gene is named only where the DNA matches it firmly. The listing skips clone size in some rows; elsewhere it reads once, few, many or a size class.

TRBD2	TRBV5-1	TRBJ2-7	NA	CASSLTSGSYEQYF	TGCGCCAGCAGCTTGACTAGCGGTAGCTACGAGCAGTACTTC
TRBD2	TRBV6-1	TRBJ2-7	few	CASSLAGGPSYEQYF	TGTGCCAGCTCCCTAGCGGGGGGGCCCTCCTACGAGCAGTACTTC
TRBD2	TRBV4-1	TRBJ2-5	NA	CASSRGGSFEETQYF	TGCGCCAGCAGCCGGGGGGGTAGCTTTGAGGAGACCCAGTACTTC
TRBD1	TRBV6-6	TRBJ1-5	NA	CASNPTGYQPQHF	TGTGCCAGCAACCCGACAGGGTACCAGCCCCAGCATTTT
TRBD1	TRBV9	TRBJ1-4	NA	CASSLRTGNEKLFF	TGTGCCAGCAGCTTACGGACAGGGAATGAAAAACTGTTTTTT
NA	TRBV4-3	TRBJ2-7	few	CASSLMAESTYEQYF	TGCGCCAGCAGCCTTATGGCGGAATCTACCTACGAGCAGTACTTC
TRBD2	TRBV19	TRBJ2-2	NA	CASSLPGLDALTGELFF	TGTGCCAGTAGCCTTCCGGGACTAGATGCCCTCACCGGGGAGCTGTTTTTT
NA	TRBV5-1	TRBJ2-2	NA	CASSQQGTGELFF	TGCGCCAGCAGCCAACAGGGAACCGGGGAGCTGTTTTTT
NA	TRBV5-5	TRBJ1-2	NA	CASRRIGGYGYTF	TGTGCCAGCAGGCGTATAGGCGGCTATGGCTACACCTTC
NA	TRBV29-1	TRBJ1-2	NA	CSAVLSGGANLYGYTF	TGCAGCGCCGTCTTAAGTGGGGGGGCGAACCTCTATGGCTACACCTTC
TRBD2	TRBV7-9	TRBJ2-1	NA	CASSLGQTSGRSDEQFF	TGTGCCAGCAGCTTAGGACAGACTAGCGGGAGGAGCGATGAGCAGTTCTTC
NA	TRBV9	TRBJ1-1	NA	CASSVLGEWSTEAFF	TGTGCCAGCAGCGTGCTAGGTGAGTGGAGCACTGAAGCTTTCTTT
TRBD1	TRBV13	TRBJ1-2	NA	CASSLGHTDRYGYTF	TGTGCCAGCAGCTTAGGCCACACGGACAGGTATGGCTACACCTTC
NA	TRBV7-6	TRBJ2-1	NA	CASSSPGGLVGEQFF	TGTGCCAGCAGTTCGCCCGGGGGGCTAGTGGGTGAGCAGTTCTTC
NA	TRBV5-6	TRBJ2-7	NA	CASSLAGAGASYEQYF	TGTGCCAGCAGCTTGGCCGGTGCAGGGGCCTCCTACGAGCAGTACTTC
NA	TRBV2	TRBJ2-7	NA	CASRGGYGFYEQYF	TGTGCCAGCAGGGGGGGTTACGGATTCTACGAGCAGTACTTC
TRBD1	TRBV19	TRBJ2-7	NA	CASSRGDSSYEQYF	TGTGCCAGTAGCCGTGGGGACAGCTCCTACGAGCAGTACTTC
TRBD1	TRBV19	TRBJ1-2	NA	CASSIDPFRQGDYGYTF	TGTGCCAGTAGTATAGATCCCTTCCGGCAGGGGGACTATGGCTACACCTTC
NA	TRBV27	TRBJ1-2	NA	CASSSHQGRGYTF	TGTGCCAGCAGCTCTCACCAGGGGAGAGGCTACACCTTC
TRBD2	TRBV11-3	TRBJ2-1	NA	CASSFELAGGTNEQFF	TGTGCCAGCAGCTTTGAACTAGCGGGAGGAACCAATGAGCAGTTCTTC
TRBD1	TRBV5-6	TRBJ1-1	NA	CASSLGDRGGTEAFF	TGTGCCAGCAGCTTGGGGGACAGGGGGGGCACTGAAGCTTTCTTT
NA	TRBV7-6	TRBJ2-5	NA	CASSLAQGGSDLLRETQYF	TGTGCCAGCAGCTTAGCCCAAGGGGGTTCAGACTTATTACGGGAGACCCAGTACTTC